The T cell receptor (beta chain) described here comes from a study of T cell responses to AZD1222 COVID-19 vaccine. Generated by immunoSEQ multiplex PCR, the TCRdb table keeps only in-frame clones and is missing some. The sample records about 190,000 clones, under 95% being singletons. Regarding the study as a whole: Females made up more of the donors, who were largely white British, and clonal diversity may have come out too low. Dominant at 160-218 and 743-854, vaccine-associated CD4 TCRs also spanned spike. Recipients of AZD1222 seropositive at baseline numbered only 6 or 7.

Concerning this clone itself: Its antigen is unidentified. One end of the junction is discordant with germline, which a read error may explain.

Sample: peripheral blood, taken on day 0 of AZD1222 vaccination. This receptor was taken from an adult in good health.

The chain's CDR3 is CATSRDMNTEAFF. DNA for the CDR3: TGTGCCACCAGCCGAGATATGAACACTGAAGCTTTCTTT. This chain connects TRBV15 to TRBJ1-1; no definite D call. The CDR3 runs to 13 residues. The V gene's germline CDR1 is LNHNV and CDR2 YYDKDF (reference sequence). Full variable domain (remainder filled in from reference TRBV15 and TRBJ1-1): DAMVIQNPRYQVTQFGKPVTLSCSQTLNHNVMYWYQQKSSQAPKLLFHYYDKDFNNEADTPDNFQSRRPNTSFCFLDIRSPGLGDTAMYLCATSRDMNTEAFFGQGTRLTVV.